Listed here are 5 T cell receptor beta chains from one sample, sequenced in a study of T cell clonotyping in hematopoietic cell transplantation. Time point: recipient sample about 28 days before transplant, after cytoreduction. Repertoires were generated with immunoSEQ multiplex PCR, while TCRdb's copy carries only in-frame clones and drops some. Of about 20,000 clones detected, under 90% appear once; the ten largest clones hold about 3.7%. The sample here was peripheral blood mononuclear cells, taken before stem cell transplant. These receptors were collected from a man aged 18 to 29 with biphenotypic leukemia. Some clones in this sample may be carry-over from other donors' samples.

The rearrangement joins TRBV6-6 to TRBJ1-4; tentative D call: TRBD1 (6 bases). The CDR3 has 13 amino acids. The germline V gene has CDR1 MNHNY and CDR2 SVGAGI (reference sequence). V lost 6 bases to trimming and J lost 8 bases, with 13 bases between them. CDR3 sequence (DNA): TGTGCCAGCAGGGGACACGGGGGGGAAAAACTGTTTTTT. Translated, it gives CASRGHGGEKLFF.

The rearrangement links TRBV14 to TRBJ2-1; a possible D gene is TRBD2 (5 bases). Germline lookup yields CDR1 SGHDN and CDR2 FVKESK. Trimming took off 6 bases at V and 4 bases at J, with 13 bases between the two ends. CDR3 length: 14 residues. The chain's CDR3 is CASRRSGGYNEQFF. The CDR3 region has the DNA TGTGCCAGCAGGCGGTCAGGCGGGTACAATGAGCAGTTCTTC.

This rearrangement joins TRBV7-9 to TRBJ1-1, with a tentative D call TRBD1 (6 bases). With 5 bases removed from V and 7 bases from J, the gap between germline ends came to 11 bases. Germline V CDR1 and CDR2: SEHNR, FQNEAQ (reference sequence). This CDR3 region has 12 residues. The CDR3 here is CASSAGQFEAFF. The CDR3 nucleotides are TGTGCCAGCAGCGCAGGACAGTTTGAAGCTTTCTTT. Looking up the rest from reference TRBV7-9 and TRBJ1-1 gives the full variable domain: DTGVSQNPRHKITKRGQNVTFRCDPISEHNRLYWYRQTLGQGPEFLTYFQNEAQLEKSRLLSDRFSAERPKGSFSTLEIQRTEQGDSAMYLCASSAGQFEAFFGQGTRLTVV.

The J gene is TRBJ2-5, the V gene TRBV7-9; 10 nucleotides line up with TRBD2. This CDR3 contains 14 residues. Germline V gives CDR1 SEHNR, CDR2 FQNEAQ (reference sequence). V gave up 7 bases and J gave up 9 bases; unmatched junction bases: 11. The CDR3 DNA sequence: TGTGCCAGCACCCGGACTAGCGGACCCGAGGCCCAGTACTTC. Amino acid sequence: CASTRTSGPEAQYF.

This chain connects TRBV27 to TRBJ1-2; D remains unclear. Germline CDR1 and CDR2: MNHEY and SMNVEV (reference sequence). Trimming took off 2 bases at V and 4 bases at J, with 17 bases between the two ends. CDR3 length: 16 residues. Here the CDR3 DNA reads TGTGCCAGCAGTTTAGTGGGAAACCCCGACTTCTATGGCTACACCTTC. This sequence encodes CASSLVGNPDFYGYTF.